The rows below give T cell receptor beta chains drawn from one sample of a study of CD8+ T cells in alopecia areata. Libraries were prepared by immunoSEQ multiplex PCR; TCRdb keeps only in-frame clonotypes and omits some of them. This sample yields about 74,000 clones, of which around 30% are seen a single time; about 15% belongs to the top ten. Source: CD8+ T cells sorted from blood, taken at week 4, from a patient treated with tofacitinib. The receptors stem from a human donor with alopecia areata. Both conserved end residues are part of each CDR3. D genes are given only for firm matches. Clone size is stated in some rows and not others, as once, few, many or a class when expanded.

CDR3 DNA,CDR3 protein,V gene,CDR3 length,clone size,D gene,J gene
TGTGCCAGCAGCCCGGGTTATGGGTTGCGCTACTACGAGCAGTACTTC,CASSPGYGLRYYEQYF,TRBV7-6,16,few,-,TRBJ2-7
TGCGCCAGCAGCCAACAGGTGGGGGGCAATCAGCCCCAGCATTTT,CASSQQVGGNQPQHF,TRBV4-1,15,-,-,TRBJ1-5
TGTGCCAGCAGTGAATCCGGGACGGATTATGGCTACACCTTC,CASSESGTDYGYTF,TRBV25-1,14,few,-,TRBJ1-2
TGTGCCTGGAAAGAACTAGCGGGAGTCAATGAGCAGTTCTTC,CAWKELAGVNEQFF,TRBV30,14,few,TRBD2,TRBJ2-1
TGTGCCAGCAGCGCCGGGCCGCCCTTTTTGCTGTTTTTT,CASSAGPPFLLFF,TRBV7-9,13,-,-,TRBJ1-4
TGCAGCGTTGATGGGTTGGGAGGGCAAGGCAATGAGCAGTTCTTC,CSVDGLGGQGNEQFF,TRBV29-1,15,-,TRBD2,TRBJ2-1
TGTGCCAGCAGACACCGGGACATACTCACCGGGGAGCTGTTTTTT,CASRHRDILTGELFF,TRBV27,15,-,-,TRBJ2-2
TGTGCCAGCACCTATGGACAGGGAAATGGCTACACCTTC,CASTYGQGNGYTF,TRBV7-9,13,-,TRBD1,TRBJ1-2
TGCAGCGTTGAAGATGGGGACAGGGTTAACTATGGCTACACCTTC,CSVEDGDRVNYGYTF,TRBV29-1,15,few,TRBD1,TRBJ1-2
TGTGCCTGGAGTCTCGGACTAGGGGGCACAGATACGCAGTATTTT,CAWSLGLGGTDTQYF,TRBV30,15,-,TRBD2,TRBJ2-3
TGCAGCGTCGCTACAGGGTATGCTTTCTTT,CSVATGYAFF,TRBV29-1,10,-,-,TRBJ1-1
TGTGCCAGCAGCGTAGAGGAACAGCATCGGTCCTACAATGAGCAGTTCTTC,CASSVEEQHRSYNEQFF,TRBV9,17,-,-,TRBJ2-1
TGCAGCGTGCGACAGGGGAGCTCCTACGAGCAGTACTTC,CSVRQGSSYEQYF,TRBV29-1,13,few,TRBD1,TRBJ2-7
TGCAGCGTTGAAGGCTTGGGGACAGGGGCGGTGTTGGGGGAGCAGTACTTC,CSVEGLGTGAVLGEQYF,TRBV29-1,17,-,TRBD1,TRBJ2-7
TGCAGCGTTAACGAAGGGGGCCGGGGGGTCTTC,CSVNEGGRGVF,TRBV29-1,11,-,-,TRBJ2-1
TGCAGCGTGGAAGGACTAGATCCAGCGACCCAGTACTTC,CSVEGLDPATQYF,TRBV29-1,13,-,TRBD2,TRBJ2-5
TGCAGCGGGGGGACAGCCTACAATGAGCAGTTCTTC,CSGGTAYNEQFF,TRBV29-1,12,once,TRBD1,TRBJ2-1
TGCAGCGTTCCGGGAGAGACCCAGTACTTC,CSVPGETQYF,TRBV29-1,10,-,-,TRBJ2-5
TGTGCCAGCAGCCACCACAGGGCCGCCGAAGAGACCCAGTACTTC,CASSHHRAAEETQYF,TRBV11-2,15,-,-,TRBJ2-5
TGTGCCAGCAGCCCAGGATACGAGCAGTACTTC,CASSPGYEQYF,TRBV7-9,11,few,-,TRBJ2-7
TGTGCCAGCAGTCATGCCCGGAGAGGTGAGCAGTTCTTC,CASSHARRGEQFF,TRBV27,13,-,-,TRBJ2-1
TGCAGCGTTGGTCTCGGACTAGCGGACGAGCAGTACTTC,CSVGLGLADEQYF,TRBV29-1,13,-,TRBD2,TRBJ2-7
TGCAGCGTTGAAGATCTGTACCGGGAGGTCTACAATGAGCAGTTCTTC,CSVEDLYREVYNEQFF,TRBV29-1,16,-,TRBD2,TRBJ2-1
TGCAGCGTTGAGGGGGGGAGAGGCAAGAATGAGCAGTTCTTC,CSVEGGRGKNEQFF,TRBV29-1,14,few,TRBD2,TRBJ2-1
TGTGCCAGCAGCTTAAGGGGCCCTCCCCTCGCGGGTCCGCTGGGCTCTGGGGCCAACGTCCTGACTTTC,CASSLRGPPLAGPLGSGANVLTF,TRBV7-3,23,-,-,TRBJ2-6
TGCAGCGTTGCCGCTAGCGCAGAGCAGTACTTC,CSVAASAEQYF,TRBV29-1,11,-,-,TRBJ2-7
TGTGCCTGGAACGACGGGGCAGCCGGTTCCCGAGATGGCTACACCTTC,CAWNDGAAGSRDGYTF,TRBV30,16,-,-,TRBJ1-2
TGTGCCAGCAGCTCGCGGGACCTATCCTACGAGCAGTACTTC,CASSSRDLSYEQYF,TRBV13,14,-,-,TRBJ2-7
TGTGCCAGTATCGCAAGGGCGTGGGCCGGGGAGCTGTTTTTT,CASIARAWAGELFF,TRBV19,14,-,-,TRBJ2-2
TGCAGCGTTGGGGCGGGTCTCAATCAGCCCCAGCATTTT,CSVGAGLNQPQHF,TRBV29-1,13,few,-,TRBJ1-5
TGTGCCAGCGGGTTAAGACGGACTAATGAAAAACTGTTTTTT,CASGLRRTNEKLFF,TRBV27,14,-,-,TRBJ1-4
TGTGCCTGGAGTAGTAAACAGGTTCGGGTGCTTGATGAGCAGTTCTTC,CAWSSKQVRVLDEQFF,TRBV30,16,-,-,TRBJ2-1
TGTGCCAGCAGTTACGGGGCATTGGGAGACTACTACGAGCAGTACTTC,CASSYGALGDYYEQYF,TRBV10-3,16,few,-,TRBJ2-7
TGTGCCAGCAGCGCCCGAATGGTAGCGGGAGGGAACAATGAGCAGTTCTTC,CASSARMVAGGNNEQFF,TRBV9,17,few,TRBD2,TRBJ2-1
TGTGCCAGCAGCCCACGGAGCGGTCAGCCCCAGCATTTT,CASSPRSGQPQHF,TRBV27,13,-,-,TRBJ1-5
TGTGCCAGCAGTTTGCGTCTCTATGAGACCCAGTACTTC,CASSLRLYETQYF,TRBV6-6,13,few,-,TRBJ2-5
TGCAGCGTTGTGGGGCTCGGGGAGCTGTTTTTT,CSVVGLGELFF,TRBV29-1,11,few,-,TRBJ2-2
TGCGCCAGCAGCCAAGAGCGTGGTTCCACCGGGACAGTCTATGGCTACACCTTC,CASSQERGSTGTVYGYTF,TRBV4-1,18,few,TRBD1,TRBJ1-2
TGCAGCGTTGGCGGCAGGGATCGCGAGCAGTACTTC,CSVGGRDREQYF,TRBV29-1,12,few,-,TRBJ2-7
TGTGCCAGCAGCTCCCCCCGGCAGGGGGGGACCGGGGAGCTGTTTTTT,CASSSPRQGGTGELFF,TRBV7-9,16,-,-,TRBJ2-2
TGCAGCGTAGCTGACAGGGGGCTTACAGGCAATCAGCCCCAGCATTTT,CSVADRGLTGNQPQHF,TRBV29-1,16,-,TRBD1,TRBJ1-5
TGTGCCAGCAGTGAATTTGGCAGGGAAGATCAGCCCCAGCATTTT,CASSEFGREDQPQHF,TRBV25-1,15,-,-,TRBJ1-5
TGTGCCAGCAGCGGAATGCGGGATGAGCAGTTCTTC,CASSGMRDEQFF,TRBV9,12,many,-,TRBJ2-1